These T cell receptor beta chains were read from a single sample in a study of blood T cell repertoires in COVID-19. Using immunoSEQ multiplex PCR, the repertoire was profiled, and TCRdb retains in-frame clones only, with some absent. The table has about 300,000 clones, around 89% seen once. Sequencing was carried out using peripheral blood. The receptors were gathered from a woman younger than 45 who had recovered from COVID-19. The CDR3 runs from the conserved cysteine through the conserved F or W. A D gene is named only where the DNA matches it firmly. A clone size is listed for some rows: how often the clone was seen (once, few, many), or a class if it is expanded.

abundance	v_gene	len	j_gene	d_gene	CDR3aa	CDR3nt
.	TRBV20-1	10	TRBJ2-1	TRBD1	CSARGQGQFF	TGCAGTGCTAGAGGACAGGGCCAGTTCTTC
.	TRBV7-8	14	TRBJ1-1	.	CASSLGTRNTEAFF	TGTGCCAGCAGCTTAGGGACACGGAACACTGAAGCTTTCTTT
.	TRBV2	14	TRBJ2-7	TRBD2	CASSVSGGTYEQYF	TGTGCCAGCTCTGTAAGCGGGGGTACCTACGAGCAGTACTTC
.	TRBV5-1	17	TRBJ1-4	.	CASSLAGQGSTNEKLFF	TGCGCCAGCAGCTTGGCAGGGCAGGGATCGACTAATGAAAAACTGTTTTTT
.	TRBV29-1	13	TRBJ2-5	.	CSVSGLPAETQYF	TGCAGCGTCTCGGGACTCCCAGCGGAGACCCAGTACTTC
.	TRBV18	15	TRBJ2-2	TRBD1	CASSAKTGLPGELFF	TGTGCCAGCTCGGCGAAGACAGGGTTGCCCGGGGAGCTGTTTTTT
.	TRBV28	14	TRBJ1-2	.	CASSLAAGSYGYTF	TGTGCCAGCAGTTTAGCGGCGGGGAGCTATGGCTACACCTTC
.	TRBV6-2/TRBV6-3	13	TRBJ1-6	.	CASSYGPQGPLHF	TGTGCCAGCAGTTACGGACCGCAGGGTCCCCTCCACTTT
.	TRBV7-2	13	TRBJ1-6	TRBD1	CASSYDRESPLHF	TGTGCCAGCAGTTACGACAGGGAGTCACCCCTCCACTTT
few	TRBV7-2	17	TRBJ2-7	TRBD2	CASSLMGLAGGTYEQYF	TGTGCCAGCAGCTTAATGGGACTAGCGGGGGGTACCTACGAGCAGTACTTC
.	TRBV10-3	15	TRBJ1-3	.	CAISESEDSGNTIYF	TGTGCCATCAGTGAGTCGGAGGACTCTGGAAACACCATATATTTT
.	TRBV7-6	14	TRBJ2-4	.	CASSLAVESNIQYF	TGTGCCAGCAGCTTAGCTGTAGAGTCCAACATTCAGTACTTC
.	TRBV7-9	13	TRBJ1-2	.	CASSLVQGWGYTF	TGTGCCAGCAGCTTAGTCCAGGGCTGGGGCTACACCTTC
.	TRBV6-4	13	TRBJ2-1	.	CASGNGSYNEQFF	TGTGCCAGCGGTAACGGCTCCTACAATGAGCAGTTCTTC
once	TRBV5-6	14	TRBJ1-3	.	CASSSTGTFNTIYF	TGTGCCAGCAGCTCAACCGGGACATTCAACACCATATATTTT
.	TRBV11-2	17	TRBJ2-7	TRBD1	CASSFLPGTGFSYEQYF	TGTGCCAGCAGCTTCCTTCCCGGGACAGGCTTCTCCTACGAGCAGTACTTC
.	TRBV6-5	14	TRBJ2-2	.	CASRQLPNTGELFF	TGTGCCAGCAGACAGTTACCGAACACCGGGGAGCTGTTTTTT
once	TRBV5-6	14	TRBJ2-7	TRBD1	CASSLGDRAREQYF	TGTGCCAGCAGCTTGGGCGACAGGGCCCGCGAGCAGTACTTC
.	TRBV2	13	TRBJ2-1	.	CASSEFGGVEQFF	TGTGCCAGCAGTGAATTCGGAGGGGTTGAGCAGTTCTTC
.	TRBV23-1	16	TRBJ1-5	.	CASSQTSRDSNQPQHF	TGCGCCAGCAGTCAAACATCTCGGGATAGCAATCAGCCCCAGCATTTT
.	TRBV9	12	TRBJ2-1	.	CASSINTGEQFF	TGTGCCAGCAGCATAAACACGGGTGAGCAGTTCTTC
.	TRBV6-6	13	TRBJ2-7	.	CASSSGSLGEQYF	TGTGCCAGCAGTTCCGGGTCTCTCGGGGAGCAGTACTTC
.	TRBV7-8	15	TRBJ2-1	TRBD2	CASSTGLASVDEQFF	TGTGCCAGCAGTACCGGACTAGCGTCGGTTGATGAGCAGTTCTTC
few	TRBV28	14	TRBJ1-6	.	CASNNRRYNSPLHF	TGTGCCAGCAATAATAGGAGGTATAATTCACCCCTCCACTTT
.	TRBV7-2	18	TRBJ1-1	TRBD1	CASSSVGWETGFDTEAFF	TGTGCCAGCAGCTCCGTCGGATGGGAGACAGGGTTCGACACTGAAGCTTTCTTT
.	TRBV7-3	14	TRBJ2-3	.	CASSEGGHTDTQYF	TGTGCCAGCAGTGAGGGGGGGCATACAGATACGCAGTATTTT
.	TRBV5-1	17	TRBJ2-3	TRBD2	CASSLGLGLAGGDTQYF	TGCGCCAGCAGCTTGGGGTTAGGACTAGCGGGTGGAGATACGCAGTATTTT
.	TRBV6-5	14	TRBJ2-7	.	CASSYSSYTGEQYF	TGTGCCAGCAGTTACTCGTCGTATACAGGGGAGCAGTACTTC
.	TRBV4-2	16	TRBJ1-4	.	CASSQDGAAANEKLFF	TGTGCCAGCAGCCAAGATGGGGCAGCCGCCAATGAAAAACTGTTTTTT
.	TRBV11-3	18	TRBJ2-1	TRBD2	CASSLDTASGGSYNEQFF	TGTGCCAGCAGCTTAGATACGGCTAGCGGGGGATCCTACAATGAGCAGTTCTTC
.	TRBV3-1/TRBV3-2	15	TRBJ2-7	TRBD2	CASSLTSGGSYEQYF	TGTGCCAGCAGCCTTACTAGCGGGGGCTCCTACGAGCAGTACTTC
.	TRBV11-2	16	TRBJ2-6	TRBD1	CASSQDRVSGANVLTF	TGTGCCAGCAGCCAGGACAGGGTCTCTGGGGCCAACGTCCTGACTTTC
.	TRBV30	16	TRBJ2-3	.	CAWSPPGTVFTDTQYF	TGTGCCTGGAGTCCCCCCGGAACAGTCTTCACAGATACGCAGTATTTT
.	TRBV9	13	TRBJ1-1	.	CASSVAGETEAFF	TGTGCCAGCAGCGTAGCTGGGGAGACTGAAGCTTTCTTT
.	TRBV6-5	14	TRBJ2-3	.	CASRRGPSTDTQYF	TGTGCCAGCAGGCGGGGTCCTAGCACAGATACGCAGTATTTT
.	TRBV6-2/TRBV6-3	15	TRBJ1-5	.	CASSWGGAGNQPQHF	TGTGCCAGCAGTTGGGGGGGGGCAGGGAATCAGCCCCAGCATTTT
.	TRBV15	17	TRBJ2-2	TRBD1	CATSRENRGPITGELFF	TGTGCCACCAGCAGAGAGAACAGGGGGCCAATCACCGGGGAGCTGTTTTTT
.	TRBV25-1	13	TRBJ1-6	.	CASTPGVNSPLHF	TGTGCCAGCACCCCAGGGGTTAATTCACCCCTCCACTTT
.	TRBV3-1/TRBV3-2	12	TRBJ2-2	.	CASSLARVGLFF	TGTGCCAGCAGCCTGGCCAGGGTCGGCCTGTTTTTT
.	TRBV30	15	TRBJ1-6	.	CASDTGSSYNSPLHF	TGTGCCTCGGATACAGGGAGCTCCTATAATTCACCCCTCCACTTT